This T cell receptor (beta chain) is from a study of cytomegalovirus exposure and HLA in healthy donors (dated by TCRdb to the late 2010s). Background on the whole study: An earlier analysis of several hundred of the donors reported roughly 300 Gb of sequence data and 117 million unique TCR beta sequences from 150 million to 200 million T cells. An early release that covered around 590 HLA-typed donors contained about 290 gigabases of sequencing data and 80 million or so unique TCR sequences. Of the roughly 400 genotyped donors, roughly 80% fell in the genetic ancestry cluster associated with self-reported Caucasian donors. The study aimed to test whether cataloging public T cell receptors could reveal signatures of past pathogen exposure. The study used immunosequencing to profile the T cell repertoires of about 670 subjects and linked those repertoires to cytomegalovirus serostatus. A separate validation cohort of about 110 different subjects was used in addition to the roughly 620-subject first cohort. High-throughput TCR immunosequencing, statistical association of individual TCRs with disease status, and machine learning were combined to predict cytomegalovirus infection status. A later analysis re-examined previously published TCR beta repertoires from about 700 donors and added high-resolution HLA genotyping to investigate patterns of TCR occurrence. In the later analysis, no new phenotypic data were used to find candidate immune exposures; instead, reliance was placed on TCR beta sequences and their occurrence across donors. To decide whether each TCR beta V gene segment behaved as functional or pseudogenic, an earlier analysis of some 570 of the donors relied on high-throughput TCR beta sequencing. Alongside the repertoire data, information on donor age, sex, ethnicity and CMV serostatus was compiled. Genome-wide SNP genotypes for about three fifths of the roughly 670 donors were used in a later genetic analysis, which treated that subset as a discovery cohort. All discovery cohort repertoires had been generated on a single sequencing platform. HLA typing covered class I and class II loci at four-digit resolution. The number of typed donors differed by locus: about 620-640 for A, B, C, DRB1 and DQB1; 500 to 550 for DQA1; approximately 600 for DPA1; and some 470 for DPB1. Roughly five DR-DQ haplotypes were treated as single units for association and clustering because of strong linkage in the cohort. Across some 400 genotyped donors of the cohort, an average of about 250,000 unique TCR beta nucleotide sequences per donor were sequenced, and about a sixth of those sequences were non-productive.

Comments on this clone: This clone's antigen is unknown. No qualities accompany the bases; no much larger clone lies one base away.

The cohort comprised fewer than 750 healthy bone marrow donors. All cohort members were sampled while nominally healthy, although unrecorded immune exposures were likely present. The donor tested CMV seronegative and was one of the 352 seronegative cohort members. Every donor gave a peripheral blood sample, and the peripheral blood mononuclear cells from that sample were used for TCR beta sequencing. The Qiagen DNeasy Blood Extraction Kit was used to extract genomic DNA from the blood cell samples. V and J are truncated by 4 bases and 2 bases respectively, leaving an intervening sequence of 19 bases. From a lookup of the germline V gene, CDR1 and CDR2 are SGHAT and FQNNGV. Including the terminal cysteine and phenylalanine, the CDR3 comprises 17 residues. Only CDR3 DNA remains: 51 bases, in frame from the first base. What the work shows at the level of the full study, not this receptor alone: The cohort was sequenced for TCR beta chains only, and without alpha or paired-chain data the features that could be detected were limited. Most TCR sequences were seen in very few donors, while some public TCRs were found in many individuals. A later genetic analysis associated a missense DCLRE1C variant with V-gene and J-gene trimming of TCR beta chains, and an independent cohort replicated the association. In a later analysis, HLA-associated TCR beta chains were found to be more clonally expanded and to have lower generation probabilities than equally common non-associated chains. A later analysis reported that several top co-occurrence clusters appeared linked to parvovirus B19, influenza, CMV and Epstein-Barr virus. Most CMV-associated TCR beta chains appeared to be HLA-restricted in a later analysis, and the HLA associations seemed to be driven largely by CMV exposure. The classifier was reported to diagnose cytomegalovirus status with high specificity and sensitivity in both the original cohort and the validation cohort. In a later analysis, the rate of TCR association differed among HLA loci, with DRB1 alleles having the most associated TCRs and HLA-C alleles having the fewest. Correlated functional status among segregating V segments might reflect linkage disequilibrium, but an unknown experimental factor could not be ruled out. A group of highly shared sequence variants was considered likely to be a technical artifact of the sequencing pipeline. Immune exposure information for the cohort was limited to CMV serostatus. Some IMGT-functional V segments, including TRBV6-2 and TRBV6-3, could not be distinguished by the 87-base-pair reads and were therefore excluded. Specific HLA alleles were associated with about 17,000 TCR beta sequences at a false discovery rate of 0.05 in a later analysis. Because HLA typing was missing for some donors at each locus, association tests included only the typed subset. A further reported finding was that TCR beta sequences accurately predicted the HLA-A and HLA-B alleles for most subjects in the first cohort. When HLA alleles, especially DR and DQ, strongly co-occurred, TCR associations were difficult to assign to individual alleles. Because counts were too low, more than 15 rarely observed V segments, including chromosome 9 orphons, were left out of the earlier analysis of 500 to 650 of the donors. Presence/absence analyses assumed roughly uniform sequencing depth across donors, an assumption that may not hold. An earlier analysis of around 500 of the donors showed that most TCR beta V segments appeared in productive rearrangements either about 87% or about 30% of the time, which broadly matched IMGT annotations. According to a later genetic analysis, donors in an Asian-associated ancestry cluster had fewer N-insertions in productive TCRs than the roughly 670-donor mean. A few of the identified cytomegalovirus-associated TCR beta chains were confirmed in vitro to be specific for cytomegalovirus antigens. It was suggested by the authors that the approach could potentially be generalized to other disease states and immunological phenotypes. In the study, about 150 TCR beta chains were listed as associated with cytomegalovirus.

The library was prepared using the immunoSEQ multiplex PCR assay. For the multiplex PCR, a mixture combining 60 forward primers for TCR Vbeta segments and 13 reverse primers for TCR Jbeta segments was used. The CDR3 region of rearranged TCR beta genes was amplified from genomic DNA by a multiplex PCR assay. On the Illumina HiSeq System, the amplified TCR beta libraries were sequenced as 87-base-pair reads. As for how the authors treated the data: A later analysis tallied roughly 76 million unique TCR beta chains across the 550 to 850 repertoires, and around 12 million of those chains were shared by two or more donors. A nearest-neighbor algorithm error-corrected the raw reads and collapsed the reads into unique sequences, merging closely related sequences to remove PCR and sequencing errors. CDR3 sequences were aligned to IMGT reference sequences to assign V, D and J gene segments. For a sequence to be retained, at least a six-nucleotide match to both a V gene segment and a J gene segment was required. Rearrangements were classified as productive when the CDR3 lacked stop codons and remained in frame with V and J, and all other rearrangements were classified as non-productive. CDR3 was defined by IMGT convention, running from the second conserved V-encoded cysteine to the conserved J-encoded phenylalanine. The earlier analysis of about 610 of the donors excluded any sequence lacking an unambiguous match to a single V gene segment. An earlier analysis of 587 of the donors called V segments functional above 56.7% productive rearrangements and segregating when the between-donor standard deviation exceeded 5%. To diagnose cytomegalovirus status from the catalog of TCR beta chain sequences, a statistical classification framework was built. In a later analysis, V and J genes were assigned by comparing TCR nucleotide sequences against IMGT/GENE-DB human TR gene sequences. A later analysis assigned CDR3 sequences and most-parsimonious VDJ recombination scenarios with the TCRdist pipeline. In a later analysis, every TCR beta chain was defined by the combination of its CDR3 amino acid sequence and its V-gene family, and reads without a unique V-gene family were dropped. A later analysis removed 500 to 600 highly shared, low-generation-probability nucleotide sequences to deal with suspected cross-contamination and a sequencing artifact. For each public chain, a later analysis derived a clonal expansion index from normalized ranks of inferred template counts within each repertoire. In a later analysis, generation probabilities were computed using a VDJ recombination model fitted to out-of-frame rearrangements, and the results were checked against IGoR. Hypergeometric tests were used in a later analysis to score TCR-TCR, TCR-HLA and TCR-CMV co-occurrence, with a repertoire-size bias correction applied to the TCR pairs. To estimate false discovery rates, a later analysis permuted the HLA or CMV assignments 20 times. A later analysis grouped co-occurring TCRs with DBSCAN, adding TCRdist sequence similarity when clustering within HLA-allele-positive subsets. For co-occurrence clustering, repertoires with fewer than 30,000 or more than 120,000 public chains were excluded, along with 5 or 6 repertoires with anomalous nucleotide sharing. TCRdb stores this immuneACCESS table with in-frame sequences only. Part of the clones is absent; in the studies checked, under half of the shortfall reflects unresolved V genes, and no reason is known for the rest. That table is the source of V, J and clone size, and D and trimming were worked out from the DNA. Counted in this sample were about 150,000 clones; 65% to 80% of them appeared once. The ten most abundant clones make up roughly 4% of the sample.

The receptor's source is a woman in her forties in good health and CMV-seronegative. Sequencing was carried out using PBMCs. The chain is assembled from TRBV11-2 and TRBJ2-3; TRBD1 is possibly the D segment (5 matching bases). In nucleotides, the sequence is TGTGCCAGCAGCTCCAGAAAACGACAGCTTTCCACAGATACGCAGTATTTT. Translated, this gives CASSSRKRQLSTDTQYF.